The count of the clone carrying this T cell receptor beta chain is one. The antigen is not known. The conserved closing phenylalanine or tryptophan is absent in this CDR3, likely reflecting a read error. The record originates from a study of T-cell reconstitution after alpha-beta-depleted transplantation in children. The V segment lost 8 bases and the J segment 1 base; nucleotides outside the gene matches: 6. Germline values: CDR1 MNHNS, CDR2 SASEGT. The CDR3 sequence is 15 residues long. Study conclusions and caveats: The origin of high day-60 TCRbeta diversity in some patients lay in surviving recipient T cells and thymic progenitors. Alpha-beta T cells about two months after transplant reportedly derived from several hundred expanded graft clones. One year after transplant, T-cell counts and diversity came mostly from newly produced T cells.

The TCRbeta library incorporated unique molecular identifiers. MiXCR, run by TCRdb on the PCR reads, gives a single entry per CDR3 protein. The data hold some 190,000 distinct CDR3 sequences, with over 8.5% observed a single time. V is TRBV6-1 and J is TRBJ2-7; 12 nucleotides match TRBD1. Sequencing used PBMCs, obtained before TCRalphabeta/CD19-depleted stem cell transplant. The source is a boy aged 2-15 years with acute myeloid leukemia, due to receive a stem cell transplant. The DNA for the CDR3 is TGTGCCAGCGACCGGGACAGGGGGCGATCCTACGAGCAGTACCTC. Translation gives CASDRDRGRSYEQYL.